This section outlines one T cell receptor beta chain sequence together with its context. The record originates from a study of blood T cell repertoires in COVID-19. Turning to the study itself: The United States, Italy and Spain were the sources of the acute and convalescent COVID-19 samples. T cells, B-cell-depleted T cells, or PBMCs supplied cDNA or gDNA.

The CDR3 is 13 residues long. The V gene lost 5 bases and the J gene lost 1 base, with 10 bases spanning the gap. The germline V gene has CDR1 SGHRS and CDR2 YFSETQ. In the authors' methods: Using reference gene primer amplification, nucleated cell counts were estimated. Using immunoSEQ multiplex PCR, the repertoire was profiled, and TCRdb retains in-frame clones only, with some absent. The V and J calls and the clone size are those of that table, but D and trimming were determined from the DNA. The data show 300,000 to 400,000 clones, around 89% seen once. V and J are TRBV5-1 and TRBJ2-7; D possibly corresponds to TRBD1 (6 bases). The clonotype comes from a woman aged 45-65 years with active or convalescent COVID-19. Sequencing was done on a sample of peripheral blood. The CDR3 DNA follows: TGCGCCAGCAGTGCTACAGGGTCCTACGAGCAGTACTTC. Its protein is CASSATGSYEQYF.